This T cell receptor (beta chain) was retrieved from a study of T cell responses to AZD1222 COVID-19 vaccine. The assay was immunoSEQ multiplex PCR, and TCRdb's table has in-frame clones only and misses some. The sample carries roughly 270,000 clones, 90% to 95% recorded once. The V gene end was trimmed by 3 bases and the J gene end by 7 bases; junction bases not matched to a gene: 6. The CDR3 is 14 amino acids. Germline V lookup: CDR1 SGHRS, CDR2 YFSETQ. The chain is built from TRBV5-1 and TRBJ2-2; 7 nucleotides match TRBD2. This specimen was peripheral blood, taken 28 days after the second AZD1222 dose. The clonotype was recovered from an adult who received the AZD1222 COVID-19 vaccine. The CDR3 sequence is CASSWGLLDGELFF. The CDR3 DNA is TGCGCCAGCAGCTGGGGACTATTGGACGGGGAGCTGTTTTTT.